The T cell receptor beta chain under discussion was sequenced for a study of cytotoxic CD8 clonotypes in ibrutinib-treated CLL. Whole-study results and caveats: Baseline levels were approached again at progression, after clonality had risen at ibrutinib response.

Clones were read by immunoSEQ multiplex PCR, and TCRdb kept only the in-frame ones, dropping some. The table includes some 35,000 clones, roughly two thirds detected once. V trimming: 4 bases; J trimming: 5 bases; junction bases outside the gene matches: 6. CDR1 is SEHNR and CDR2 is FQNEAQ in the germline V gene (reference sequence). This CDR3 has 15 amino acids. PBMCs were cryopreserved, and around 1.9 micrograms of genomic DNA from them went into TCR beta libraries. In the case of this clone: Its antigen is currently unknown.

The sequence derives from a human donor with chronic lymphocytic leukemia. This specimen consisted of PBMCs, obtained at disease progression, from a patient treated with ibrutinib. This chain uses TRBV7-9 with TRBJ2-3; TRBD1 aligns across 10 bases. This chain's CDR3 is CASSSPGQGRDTQYF. CDR3 bases: TGTGCCAGCAGCTCCCCGGGACAGGGGAGAGATACGCAGTATTTT.